This T cell receptor (beta chain) was profiled in a study of cytomegalovirus exposure and HLA in healthy donors. The PCR made use of 60 Vbeta and 13 Jbeta primers. Only in-frame clones appear in the TCRdb table, and some are missing; sequencing was by immunoSEQ multiplex PCR. The sample has roughly 100,000 clones, approximately 79% seen once. The V and J ends lost 0 bases and 0 bases, in that order; junction bases with no gene match: 2. There are 16 residues in the CDR3. In germline, CDR1 is SGHKS, CDR2 YYEKEE (reference sequence). This clone was picked up a small number of times. The receptor comes from a man aged 25 to 40 in good health and CMV-seropositive. Material for sequencing was PBMCs. The J gene is TRBJ2-2, the V gene TRBV5-5; 7 bases match TRBD1. The CDR3 is CASSLGQGANTGELFF. Written as DNA, the CDR3 is TGTGCCAGCAGCTTGGGTCAGGGGGCGAACACCGGGGAGCTGTTTTTT.